This TCR beta chain was identified during a study of T cell clones after liver transplantation (dated by TCRdb to the late 2010s). Regarding the study in general: The samples were obtained from ITN030ST, a randomized trial that attempted immunosuppression withdrawal within 2 years after liver transplantation. As an antigen-independent comparator for the donor-reactive sequences, third party-reactive TCRbeta sequences from pre-transplant MLRs were identified as well. Subjects received no induction therapy and standard immunosuppression until randomization at 12-24 months post-transplant. Of the eight recipients, a few were HCV-positive, while the remaining recipients had been transplanted for non-autoimmune, non-viral indications. Blood samples were collected pre-transplant, pre-randomization before withdrawal, and post-randomization after either complete withdrawal or failed withdrawal. After a pre-transplant mixed lymphocyte reaction, TCRbeta sequencing was used to pinpoint donor-reactive T cell clones, which were subsequently tracked in post-transplant blood. The study cohort included 8 liver transplant recipients, of whom 3 were classified as tolerant and 5 as non-tolerant. Tolerance meant complete immunosuppression withdrawal for at least one year without liver enzymes rising beyond twice the upper limit of normal. Results and caveats for the whole study, not just this receptor: Because of small, heterogeneous patient numbers and non-standardized post-transplant time points, the conclusions were only preliminary. Low numbers of available donor cells limited the measurable donor-reactive repertoire in two subjects. Donor-reactive sequences declined more than third party-reactive ones, suggesting partial antigen-specific deletion unrelated to withdrawal success. When repertoire turnover was accounted for, significantly reduced detection of donor-reactive sequences was found in 7 of 8 subjects for CD4 and in 8 of 8 subjects for CD8. Circulating donor-reactive CD4 TCRbeta sequences fell significantly post-transplant in 5 of 8 subjects, irrespective of tolerance or HCV status. Without allograft tissue specimens, donor-reactive T cells may have migrated into the graft rather than being deleted.

A note on this clone: Its antigen is still unknown. No per-base quality is available; no much larger clone lies one base away.

From cysteine to phenylalanine, the CDR3 is 14 amino acids long. Left in the record is the CDR3 DNA by itself, 42 bases read in frame from the first base. V loses 6 bases at its end and J loses 7 bases; junction bases beyond the gene matches: 4. CDR1 and CDR2, per the germline V gene, are MDHEN and SYDVKM. Thawed unstimulated PBMCs were stained for CD3, CD4 and CD8 and FACS-sorted into CD3+CD4+ and CD3+CD8+ populations. All 8 studied subjects were randomized to withdrawal of immunosuppression. The Qiagen DNeasy Blood and Tissue Kit was used for genomic DNA isolation. High-throughput TCRbeta CDR3 sequencing of frozen genomic DNA was performed by immunoSEQ, with PCR amplification, mapping, bias correction and internal controls included. The authors processed their data as follows. Only productive rearrangements were retained, with each unique TCRbeta sequence defined by its CDR3 nucleotide sequence together with its V and J gene. A sequence counted as donor-reactive only if the sequence showed at least 5-fold expansion in CFSE-low cells compared with unstimulated pre-transplant cells and had a frequency of at least 0.01%. To ensure at least 90% detection power, minimum frequency thresholds were set for each subject based on that subject's lowest-template unstimulated sample. Jensen-Shannon divergence between the top 1000 TCRbeta sequences post- versus pre-transplant served as the measure of repertoire turnover. Changes in detection of donor-reactive sequences were assessed with two-sided Fisher's exact tests. The table was pulled from immuneACCESS by TCRdb, which kept in-frame rearrangements only. Such tables lose some clones; where checked, under half of the loss comes from unresolved V genes, and the rest has no known cause. V, J and clone size were drawn from that table, and D and trimming were deduced from the DNA. The sample table lists about 70,000 clones, about 80% of them with a count of one. Jointly, the top ten make up about 0.79% of the sample.

The chain links TRBV28 with TRBJ1-3, with 12 junctional bases fitting TRBD1. The input for sequencing was CD4+ T cells from blood, taken 12 months after liver transplant. The origin of this receptor is a human patient who received a liver transplant. Some T cells present after a transplant may be cells of the graft donor. The DNA sequence is TGTGCCAGCAGCCGGGACAGGGGGCGGAACACCATATATTTT. The resulting protein is CASSRDRGRNTIYF. With the portions outside the CDR3 filled from the reference TRBV28 and TRBJ1-3 genes, the complete variable region becomes DVKVTQSSRYLVKRTGEKVFLECVQDMDHENMFWYRQDPGLGLRLIYFSYDVKMKEKGDIPEGYSVSREKKERFSLILESASTNQTSMYLCASSRDRGRNTIYFGEGSWLTVV.